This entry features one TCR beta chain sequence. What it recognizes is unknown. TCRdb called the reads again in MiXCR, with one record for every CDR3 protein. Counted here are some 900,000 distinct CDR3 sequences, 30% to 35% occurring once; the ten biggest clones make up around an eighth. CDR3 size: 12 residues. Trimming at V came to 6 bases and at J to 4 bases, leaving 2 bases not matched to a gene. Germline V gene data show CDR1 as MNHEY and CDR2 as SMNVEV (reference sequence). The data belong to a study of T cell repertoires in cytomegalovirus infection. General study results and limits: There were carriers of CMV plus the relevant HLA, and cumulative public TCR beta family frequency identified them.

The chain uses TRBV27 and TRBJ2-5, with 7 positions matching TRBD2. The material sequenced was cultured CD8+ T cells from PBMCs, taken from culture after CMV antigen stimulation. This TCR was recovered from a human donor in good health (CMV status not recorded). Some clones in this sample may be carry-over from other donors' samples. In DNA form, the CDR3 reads TGTGCCAGCAGGGGACTATCAGAGACCCAGTACTTC. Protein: CASRGLSETQYF.